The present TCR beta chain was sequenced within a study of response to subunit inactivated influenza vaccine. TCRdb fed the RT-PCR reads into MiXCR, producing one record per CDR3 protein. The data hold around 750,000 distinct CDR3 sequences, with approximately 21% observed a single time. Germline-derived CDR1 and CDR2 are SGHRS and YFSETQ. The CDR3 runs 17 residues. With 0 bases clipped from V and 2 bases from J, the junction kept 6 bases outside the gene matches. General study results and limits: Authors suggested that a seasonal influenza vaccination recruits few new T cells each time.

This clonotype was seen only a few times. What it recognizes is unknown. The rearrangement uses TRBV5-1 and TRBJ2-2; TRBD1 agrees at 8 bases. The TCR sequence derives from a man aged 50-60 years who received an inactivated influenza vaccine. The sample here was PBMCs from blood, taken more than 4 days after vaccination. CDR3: CASSLEYRGLNTGELFF. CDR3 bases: TGCGCCAGCAGCTTGGAATACAGGGGGTTAAACACCGGGGAGCTGTTTTTT.